The clone carrying this TCR beta chain was seen a handful of times. The antigen remains unidentified. This entry comes from a study of spatial heterogeneity in lung cancer. Findings and limits, study-wide: The study found ubiquitous expanded tumor TCRs in blood more at resection than follow-up.

Time point in this sample: sample taken at primary tumor resection. MiXCR, applied by TCRdb to the 5' RACE reads, yields one record per CDR3 protein. The repertoire holds 30,000 to 45,000 distinct CDR3 sequences, with approximately 7.2% as singletons. The sequence was obtained from a female donor with early-stage non-small cell lung cancer. The sequencing here drew on PBMCs, taken at surgery.

The CDR3 here is CAWSVGERTQYF. Written as DNA, the CDR3 is TGTGCCTGGAGTGTAGGCGAGAGGACGCAGTACTTC. V usage is TRBV30 and J usage is TRBJ2-7; no firm D call. Germline V gene sequence: CDR1 GTSNPN, CDR2 SVGIG (reference sequence). V was cut by 0 bases and J by 9 bases, with 12 bases left in between. The CDR3 is 12 amino acids.